This T cell receptor beta chain was captured by sequencing in a study of PD-1 blockade in classical Hodgkin lymphoma. Every patient had relapsed following autologous stem cell transplantation, and cohorts differed in brentuximab vedotin exposure. Method: immunoSEQ multiplex PCR; TCRdb's copy keeps in-frame clones and lacks some. The sample contains some 60,000 clones, around 90% of which appear only once. The sequencing used peripheral blood mononuclear cells (PBMCs), collected at baseline. This clonotype was obtained from a human donor with classical Hodgkin lymphoma.

DNA of the CDR3: TGTGCCAGCAGCTTCGGACGGACCCTTGATGGCTACACCTTC. It is translated as CASSFGRTLDGYTF. V is TRBV7-2 and J is TRBJ1-2, with unresolved D. Germline V gives CDR1 SGHTA, CDR2 FQGNSA. V gave up 3 bases and J gave up 6 bases, with 14 bases separating them. This CDR3 comprises 14 residues.